This TCR beta chain emerged from a study of neoadjuvant anti-PD-1 for oral cavity cancer. Study as a whole: Most patients had three to four biweekly doses of 3 mg/kg nivolumab before resection. Patients without progression received a fourth nivolumab dose around day 43, then surgical resection on days 50-56.

Measured with immunoSEQ multiplex PCR; TCRdb has only the in-frame clones, and not every one. The sample consists of about 25,000 clones, 25% to 30% of them appearing once. The CDR3 is 14 amino acids. Germline lookup yields CDR1 SGHTA and CDR2 FQGNSA. Trimming took 2 bases from V and 6 from J, leaving 14 bases between them. Study results and limitations: Treg/Th17 ratio rose with pretreatment blood and fell with post-treatment tumor TCRbeta clonality.

The table lists this clone with a count of one. Its antigen is currently unknown. Time point: after neoadjuvant nivolumab, at surgical resection. These oral cavity squamous cell carcinomas were HPV-negative and locally advanced. The sequencing here drew on tumor tissue, taken after nivolumab (anti-PD-1) treatment. This TCR was sampled from a person aged 35-79 years with oral cavity squamous cell carcinoma. This rearrangement joins TRBV7-2 to TRBJ2-7; either TRBD1 or TRBD2 may fit D (6 bases each). The CDR3 spells CASSLRKGGGEQYF. In DNA form, the CDR3 reads TGTGCCAGCAGCTTACGGAAAGGGGGAGGCGAGCAGTACTTC.